These 30 T cell receptor beta chains originate from one sample sequenced in a study of T-cell reconstitution after alpha-beta-depleted transplantation in children. The library targeted TCRbeta and was prepared with unique molecular identifiers. TCRdb re-derived calls from the PCR reads in MiXCR, one entry per CDR3 protein. Of hundreds of thousands of distinct CDR3 sequences in the sample, 8% to 11% were seen once. The sequenced sample was PBMCs, obtained before TCRalphabeta/CD19-depleted stem cell transplant. The receptors derive from a child aged 2 to 10 with inherited bone marrow failure, due to receive a stem cell transplant.

V and J are TRBV10-3 and TRBJ2-1; 9 bases fit TRBD2. The CDR3 covers 16 residues. Germline CDR1 and CDR2: ENHRY and SYGVKD. Trimming at V came to 3 bases and at J to 1 base, leaving 4 bases not matched to a gene. The CDR3 DNA follows: TGTGCCATCAGTGATCCGGGACTAGCTTCCTACAATGAGCAGTTCTTC. It is translated as CAISDPGLASYNEQFF.

There are many counts of this clonotype. The gene calls are TRBV10-3 and TRBJ2-7; TRBD1 matches 8 bases. The CDR3 covers 14 residues. CDR1 ENHRY and CDR2 SYGVKD come from the germline V gene. Trimming took 4 bases from V and 4 from J; bases not matched to a gene: 6. CDR3 nucleotides: TGTGCCATCAGTGTCCGGGACAGGCAGTACGAGCAGTACTTC. This translates into CAISVRDRQYEQYF.

This clonotype was found many times. This chain joins TRBV6-5 and TRBJ1-1, with TRBD1 as a possible D gene (6 bases). CDR1 MNHEY and CDR2 SVGAGI come from the germline V gene. V lost 2 bases and J lost 4, with 11 bases in between. CDR3 size: 14 residues. The CDR3 protein is CASSYDRRGTEAFF. In DNA, the CDR3 is TGTGCCAGCAGTTACGATCGCAGGGGCACTGAAGCTTTCTTT.

At least ten counts were recorded for this clonotype. The rearrangement links TRBV6-1 to TRBJ1-5; D uncertain. The CDR3 consists of 13 residues. The V end lost 4 bases, the J end lost 5 bases, and 9 bases lay between the germline ends. Germline lookup yields CDR1 MNHNS and CDR2 SASEGT. The CDR3 region has the DNA TGTGCCAGCAGTGTTTCGGTGCATCAGCCCCAGCATTTT. As protein: CASSVSVHQPQHF.

In its sample, this clonotype was seen many times. J is TRBJ2-1 and V is TRBV11-2; D uncertain. Trimming pared 0 bases from V and 12 bases from J, leaving 9 bases between. The CDR3 contains 12 residues. Germline V CDR1 and CDR2: SGHAT, FQNNGV. In nucleotides, the CDR3 is TGTGCCAGCAGCTTAGACCCGACCGGGCAGTTCTTC. Protein sequence: CASSLDPTGQFF.

At least ten counts were recorded for this clonotype. The chain links TRBV7-2 to TRBJ2-3; D remains ambiguous. The CDR3 contains 11 residues. V lost 5 bases and J lost 6, with 6 bases in between. CDR1 is SGHTA, CDR2 FQGNSA, per germline. The CDR3 DNA reads TGTGCCAGCAGCGACTGGGATACGCAGTATTTT. Translated, it gives CASSDWDTQYF.

This clonotype was counted only a few times. V and J are TRBV10-2 and TRBJ2-3; the D call may be TRBD1 or TRBD2 (7 bases each). From germline, CDR1 is WSHSY and CDR2 SAAADI. The V end was cut by 6 bases, the J end by 1 base, with 17 bases between. This CDR3 comprises 16 residues. CDR3 protein: CASSPRGGAGTDTQYF. The CDR3 DNA sequence: TGCGCCAGCAGCCCCAGGGGGGGGGCCGGCACAGATACGCAGTATTTT.

This clonotype was found many times. The rearrangement uses TRBV4-3 and TRBJ2-2, with D possibly being TRBD2 (6 bases). The V end lost 0 bases, the J end lost 4 bases, and 21 bases lay between the germline ends. The CDR3 totals 19 residues. The V gene's germline CDR1 is LGHNA and CDR2 YSLEER. The CDR3 protein is CASSQDWAYGRTTTGELFF. Written as DNA, the CDR3 is TGCGCCAGCAGCCAAGATTGGGCGTATGGGAGGACGACCACCGGGGAGCTGTTTTTT.

This clonotype was counted only a few times. The V call is TRBV4-2, the J call TRBJ1-2; no reliable D call. The CDR3 is 15 residues long. Trimming took 0 bases from V and 3 from J, leaving 11 bases between them. Germline assignment: CDR1 LGHNA and CDR2 YNFKEQ. CDR3 in DNA: TGTGCCAGCAGCCAAGATAAACAGCCCTACTATGGCTACACCTTC. It translates to CASSQDKQPYYGYTF.

In this sample, this clonotype turned up many times. The chain is built from TRBV20-1 and TRBJ2-1; the match to TRBD2 covers 9 bases. Germline CDR1 reads DFQATT; CDR2 reads SNEGSKA (reference sequence). The CDR3 is made up of 13 amino acids. The junction had 6 bases not matched to a gene; V was cut back by 3 bases and J by 9 bases. The CDR3 is CSASIAGAAEQFF. The CDR3 DNA sequence: TGCAGTGCTAGCATAGCGGGAGCTGCTGAGCAGTTCTTC.

This clonotype appeared many times. The chain is built from TRBV4-3 and TRBJ1-5; possible D gene TRBD1, 5 bases. The germline V gene has CDR1 LGHNA and CDR2 YSLEER. Trimming removed 1 base at V and 4 bases at J, with 11 bases between. The CDR3 consists of 15 residues. The CDR3 protein is CASSQGGYGNQPQHF. The CDR3 DNA is TGCGCCAGCAGCCAAGGGGGCTATGGTAATCAGCCCCAGCATTTT.

This clonotype was counted at least ten times. The V and J genes are TRBV6-1 and TRBJ2-1; D remains unclear. CDR1 is MNHNS, CDR2 SASEGT, per germline. The CDR3 runs to 14 residues. Trimming removed 1 base at V and 4 bases at J, with 8 bases between. The CDR3, as DNA: TGTGCCAGCAGTGAAGGGGCCAGATACAATGAGCAGTTCTTC. It yields the protein CASSEGARYNEQFF.

In its sample, this clonotype was seen a few times. This sequence joins TRBV19 and TRBJ1-1, with 11 positions matching TRBD1. Germline V gives CDR1 LNHDA, CDR2 SQIVND (reference sequence). The CDR3 totals 16 residues. With V trimmed by 3 bases and J by 2 bases, 5 bases remained unmatched. The CDR3 DNA reads TGTGCCAGTAGTATCGGGGACAGGGGGATTAACACTGAAGCTTTCTTT. Protein sequence: CASSIGDRGINTEAFF. The entire variable domain, with the rest obtained from reference TRBV19 and TRBJ1-1, is as follows: DGGITQSPKYLFRKEGQNVTLSCEQNLNHDAMYWYRQDPGQGLRLIYYSQIVNDFQKGDIAEGYSVSREKKESFPLTVTSAQKNPTAFYLCASSIGDRGINTEAFFGQGTRLTVV.

About this clonotype: This sequence may be a read error, since a much larger clone differs from it by one base. The chain carries TRBV28 and TRBJ1-2; the D is unclear. The length of the CDR3 is 12 residues. The V gene's germline CDR1 is MDHEN and CDR2 SYDVKM. DNA of the CDR3: TGTGTCAGCAGTTTGATGGCGTATGGCTACACCTTC. This sequence encodes CVSSLMAYGYTF.

This clonotype was seen repeatedly, ten times or more. The rearrangement links TRBV7-2 to TRBJ1-5; TRBD1 is a possible D gene (5 bases). The CDR3 length is 16 residues. Germline values: CDR1 SGHTA, CDR2 FQGNSA. The V end was cut by 1 base, the J end by 4 bases, with 14 bases between. The CDR3 DNA reads as TGTGCCAGCAGCTTAGGTTCAGGGAGAGGAAATCAGCCCCAGCATTTT. This encodes CASSLGSGRGNQPQHF.

Notes on this clonotype: Just one base apart from a much larger clone, this may be a read error. J is TRBJ1-2 and V is TRBV15; tentatively, D is TRBD1 (5 bases). The CDR3 has 15 residues. CDR1 and CDR2 (germline): LNHNV, YYDKDF (reference sequence). Here the CDR3 DNA reads TGTGCCACCAGCCAAGGAGACAGAAAAGGTTTTGGCCACACCTTC. Translation: CATSQGDRKGFGHTF.

This clonotype was observed many times. The chain has TRBV9 and TRBJ2-7; TRBD1 matches at 10 bases. Trimming took 4 bases from V and 5 from J; bases not matched to a gene: 9. From germline, CDR1 is SGDLS and CDR2 YYNGEE. This CDR3 spans 15 amino acids. The CDR3 region is CASSPTGTGDHEQYF. The DNA of the CDR3 is TGTGCCAGCAGCCCGACCGGGACAGGGGACCACGAGCAGTACTTC.

The table lists this clonotype with many counts. The chain is built from TRBV7-2 and TRBJ2-3, with a possible D match to TRBD2 (5 bases). The CDR3 sequence is 13 residues long. V was pared by 0 bases and J by 5 bases, with 6 bases between. Per germline, CDR1 SGHTA and CDR2 FQGNSA. The CDR3, as DNA: TGTGCCAGCAGCTTAGCCCGGGAAGATACGCAGTATTTT. It translates to CASSLAREDTQYF.

This clonotype has a handful of counts. The chain joins TRBV28 to TRBJ2-1, with 11 bases matching TRBD2. The ends lost 10 bases at V and 7 bases at J; junction bases unmatched: 3. CDR1 is MDHEN, CDR2 SYDVKM, per germline. This CDR3 is built from 12 residues. This CDR3 is CATGTSGNEQFF. The CDR3, as DNA: TGTGCCACCGGGACTAGCGGAAATGAGCAGTTCTTC. Filled out from reference TRBV28 and TRBJ2-1, the complete variable domain reads DVKVTQSSRYLVKRTGEKVFLECVQDMDHENMFWYRQDPGLGLRLIYFSYDVKMKEKGDIPEGYSVSREKKERFSLILESASTNQTSMYLCATGTSGNEQFFGPGTRLTVL.

A remark on this clonotype: Being one base from a much bigger clone, this may be a read error. V is TRBV15 and J is TRBJ2-7; D is perhaps TRBD2 (5 bases). The CDR3 is 15 residues long. Germline lookup yields CDR1 LNHNV and CDR2 YYDKDF (reference sequence). CDR3: CPTSRDIGVSYEQYF. The CDR3 nucleotides are TGTCCCACCAGCAGAGATATCGGGGTCTCCTACGAGCAGTACTTC.

This clonotype showed up many times. The chain combines TRBV13 with TRBJ1-6; D is possibly TRBD1 (6 bases). V gave up 4 bases and J gave up 10 bases, with 14 bases separating them. CDR3 length: 14 residues. Germline V gene data show CDR1 as PRHDT and CDR2 as FYEKMQ (reference sequence). The CDR3 sequence is CASSSGAGRSPLHF. CDR3 bases: TGTGCCAGCAGCTCGGGGGCAGGGAGGTCACCCCTCCACTTT.

At least ten counts were recorded for this clonotype. This chain links TRBV7-8 with TRBJ2-2, with D unclear. Trimming took 3 bases from V and 2 from J, leaving 10 bases between them. This CDR3 region has 15 residues. In germline, CDR1 is SGHVS, CDR2 FQNEAQ. The CDR3 spells CASSFWSENTGELFF. CDR3 sequence (DNA): TGTGCCAGCAGCTTTTGGTCGGAAAACACCGGGGAGCTGTTTTTT.

In this sample, this clonotype turned up many times. Mismatch with germline at one junction end may stem from a read error. The J gene is TRBJ2-1, the V gene TRBV5-1; possibly TRBD2 for D (5 bases). The CDR3 extends over 13 amino acids. Per the germline V gene, CDR1 is SGHRS and CDR2 is YFSETQ. The CDR3 region is CASSSRTYNEQFF. The CDR3, as DNA: TGTGCCAGCAGCTCCCGGACTTACAATGAGCAGTTCTTC. The full variable domain, its missing parts supplied by reference TRBV5-1 and TRBJ2-1, is KAGVTQTPRYLIKTRGQQVTLSCSPISGHRSVSWYQQTPGQGLQFLFEYFSETQRNKGNFPGRFSGRQFSNSRSEMNVSTLELGDSALYLCASSSRTYNEQFFGPGTRLTVL.

Many counts were recorded for this clonotype. The rearrangement uses TRBV5-6 and TRBJ2-1; TRBD2 matches 7 bases. V gave up 0 bases and J gave up 2 bases; unmatched junction bases: 5. The germline CDR1 and CDR2 sequences are SGHDT and YYEEEE. The CDR3 has 16 amino acids. The CDR3 region is CASSLAGGGTYNEQFF. CDR3 nucleotides: TGTGCCAGCAGCTTGGCGGGGGGAGGGACCTACAATGAGCAGTTCTTC.

At least ten counts were recorded for this clonotype. V gene TRBV5-1 combines with J gene TRBJ1-3; a weak D match, TRBD1 (5 bases). Germline values: CDR1 SGHRS, CDR2 YFSETQ. The CDR3 spans 15 residues. Trimming left V 4 bases short and J 1 base short, with 12 bases between. DNA for the CDR3: TGCGCCAGCAGCCCAAACCCAGGGTCTGGAAACACCATATATTTT. It yields the protein CASSPNPGSGNTIYF.

Ten or more counts support this clonotype. This rearrangement joins TRBV5-1 to TRBJ2-7; tentatively, D is TRBD1 or TRBD2 (6 bases each). Trimming cost V 2 bases and J 4 bases, with 13 bases left between them. CDR1 is SGHRS, CDR2 YFSETQ, per germline. There are 14 residues in the CDR3. The CDR3 loop reads CASSFFRGPYEQYF. The DNA for the CDR3 is TGCGCCAGCAGCTTTTTTCGGGGGCCATACGAGCAGTACTTC.

At least ten counts were recorded for this clonotype. This rearrangement joins TRBV20-1 to TRBJ2-7; 8 bases align to TRBD1. V dropped 3 bases and J dropped 2; count of bases not matched to a gene: 3. Looked up from germline, CDR1 is DFQATT and CDR2 is SNEGSKA (reference sequence). The CDR3 consists of 13 residues. CDR3: CSASTDRAYEQYF. The DNA of the CDR3 is TGCAGTGCTAGCACGGACAGGGCCTACGAGCAGTACTTC.

This clonotype was picked up a small number of times. The chain is built from TRBV7-9 and TRBJ1-2; no clear D. Trimming pared 11 bases from V and 3 bases from J, leaving 13 bases between. CDR1 is SEHNR and CDR2 is FQNEAQ in the germline V gene (reference sequence). The CDR3 has 12 residues. CDR3 nucleotide sequence: TGTGCCGGAACCTATAGGGACTATGGCTACACCTTC. It codes for CAGTYRDYGYTF.

This clonotype was counted ten times or more. The chain joins TRBV6-2 or TRBV6-3 to TRBJ2-1, with TRBD1 matching 7 bases. The germline gives CDR1 MNHEY, CDR2 SVGEGT. This CDR3 comprises 15 residues. V lost 2 bases, J lost 5 bases, and 6 bases stayed unmatched. The CDR3 region has the DNA TGTGCCAGCAGTTACCCCGGACAGGTGGACAATGAGCAGTTCTTC. Its translation: CASSYPGQVDNEQFF.

This clonotype occurred a few times. The chain has TRBV20-1 and TRBJ2-2, with a possible D match to TRBD2 (7 bases). Trimming took off 4 bases at V and 4 bases at J, with 13 bases between the two ends. From germline, CDR1 is DFQATT and CDR2 SNEGSKA (reference sequence). There are 14 residues in the CDR3. CDR3 protein: CSANRGAGTGELFF. Here the CDR3 DNA reads TGCAGTGCTAACCGGGGGGCGGGCACCGGGGAGCTGTTTTTT.